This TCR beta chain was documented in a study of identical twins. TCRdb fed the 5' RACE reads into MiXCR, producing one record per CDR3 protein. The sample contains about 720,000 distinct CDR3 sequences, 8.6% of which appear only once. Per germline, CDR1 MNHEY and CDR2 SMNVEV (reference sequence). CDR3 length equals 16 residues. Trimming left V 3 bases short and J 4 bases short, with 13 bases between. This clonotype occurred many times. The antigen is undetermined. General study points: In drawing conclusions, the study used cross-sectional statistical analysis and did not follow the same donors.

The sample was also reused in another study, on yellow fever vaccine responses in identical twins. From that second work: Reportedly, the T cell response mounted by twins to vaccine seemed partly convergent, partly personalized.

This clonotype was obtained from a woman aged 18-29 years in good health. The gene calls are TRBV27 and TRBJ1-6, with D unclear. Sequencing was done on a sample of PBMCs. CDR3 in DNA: TGTGCCAGCAGTTTTAGAGGAGGATCTTATAATTCACCCCTCCACTTT. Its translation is CASSFRGGSYNSPLHF.